The rows below give T cell receptor beta chains drawn from one sample of a study of shared clonotypes between healthy human individuals. Only in-frame clones appear in the TCRdb table, and some are missing; sequencing was by immunoSEQ multiplex PCR. The sample has about 2.4 million clones, 93% seen once; the top ten hold around 0.37%. The sequencing input was naive CD4+ T cells from PBMCs. The receptors come from a man aged 18 to 30 in good health. Some clones in this sample may be carry-over from other donors' samples. CDR3s include the opening cysteine and the closing phenylalanine or tryptophan. The order of the fields is V gene, CDR3 length, D gene, clone size, J gene, CDR3 protein, CDR3 DNA. The D gene is left open where the match is weak. Expanded clones get a size class; other rows say once, few or many, or leave the size out.

TRBV15	12	.	.	TRBJ2-7	CATSRELGEQYF	TGTGCCACCAGCAGAGAGCTGGGTGAGCAGTACTTC
TRBV18	16	TRBD2	.	TRBJ2-5	CASSPGTSGSYETQYF	TGTGCCAGCTCACCAGGGACTAGCGGGAGCTATGAGACCCAGTACTTC
TRBV6-1	14	.	.	TRBJ2-7	CASSEGVLPYEQYF	TGTGCCAGCAGTGAAGGGGTCCTTCCCTACGAGCAGTACTTC
TRBV4-1	16	.	.	TRBJ1-2	CASSQDRVGGRYGYTF	TGCGCCAGCAGCCAAGATCGCGTCGGCGGACGCTATGGCTACACCTTC
TRBV7-8	15	.	once	TRBJ2-5	CASSLAWGELETQYF	TGTGCCAGCAGCTTAGCCTGGGGCGAGTTGGAGACCCAGTACTTC
TRBV15	17	TRBD1	.	TRBJ1-1	CATSRGAGTGLDFEAFF	TGTGCCACCAGCAGAGGCGCCGGGACAGGCCTAGATTTTGAAGCTTTCTTT
TRBV4-3	14	.	.	TRBJ2-3	CASSQVGTTDTQYF	TGCGCCAGCAGCCAAGTCGGGACGACAGATACGCAGTATTTT
TRBV5-1	16	.	.	TRBJ1-3	CASSLGGAASGNTIYF	TGCGCCAGCAGCTTGGGAGGGGCCGCCTCTGGAAACACCATATATTTT
TRBV5-1	17	TRBD2	.	TRBJ2-3	CASSLAFASGGPDTQYF	TGCGCCAGCAGCTTGGCCTTTGCTAGCGGAGGGCCAGATACGCAGTATTTT
TRBV6-1	17	.	.	TRBJ2-7	CASSEASRGLRAYEQYF	TGTGCCAGCAGTGAGGCCTCCCGGGGTCTGAGGGCCTACGAGCAGTACTTC
TRBV4-2	14	.	.	TRBJ1-1	CASSSGLIAPEAFF	TGTGCCAGCAGCAGTGGTTTGATAGCACCTGAAGCTTTCTTT
TRBV5-1	15	.	.	TRBJ1-1	CASSLFGQTNTEAFF	TGCGCCAGCAGCTTATTCGGACAGACGAACACTGAAGCTTTCTTT
TRBV10-1	14	.	.	TRBJ2-7	CASSGTPNSYEQYF	TGCGCCAGCAGCGGGACACCGAACAGCTACGAGCAGTACTTC
TRBV2	13	.	.	TRBJ2-2	CASRGQITGELFF	TGTGCCAGCAGAGGACAGATCACCGGGGAGCTGTTTTTT
TRBV7-9	16	.	.	TRBJ1-4	CASRYLGGGRDEKLFF	TGTGCCAGCAGATACCTCGGCGGGGGGCGCGATGAAAAACTGTTTTTT
TRBV12-5	13	.	.	TRBJ2-7	CASGVSGTYEQYF	TGTGCTAGTGGGGTTTCGGGGACCTACGAGCAGTACTTC
TRBV10-3	16	TRBD1	once	TRBJ1-4	CAISGGDRGSNEKLFF	TGTGCCATCAGTGGGGGGGACAGGGGTAGCAATGAAAAACTGTTTTTT
TRBV18	16	TRBD1	.	TRBJ1-4	CASSPGPRGTNEKLFF	TGTGCCAGCTCACCAGGACCCAGGGGGACTAATGAAAAACTGTTTTTT
TRBV6-4	14	TRBD1	.	TRBJ1-2	CASNHSRGSYGYTF	TGTGCCAGCAACCACTCCAGGGGGAGCTATGGCTACACCTTC
TRBV5-6	11	.	.	TRBJ1-2	CASSYNYGYTF	TGTGCCAGCAGCTATAACTATGGCTACACCTTC
TRBV28	16	.	.	TRBJ2-2	CASSPSVTVNTGELFF	TGTGCCAGCAGCCCCAGTGTGACGGTGAACACCGGGGAGCTGTTTTTT
TRBV7-9	14	.	.	TRBJ2-7	CASSLDRPPYEQYF	TGTGCCAGCAGCCTTGACAGGCCTCCCTACGAGCAGTACTTC
TRBV4-1	15	.	.	TRBJ2-4	CASSLRLLAKNIQYF	TGCGCCAGCAGCCTAAGATTGCTAGCCAAAAACATTCAGTACTTC
TRBV6-6	15	.	.	TRBJ2-7	CASRSLTSYTYEQYF	TGTGCCAGCAGGTCCTTGACTTCTTATACCTACGAGCAGTACTTC
TRBV7-7	15	.	.	TRBJ2-5	CASSLARGAQETQYF	TGTGCCAGCAGCTTAGCGAGGGGGGCCCAAGAGACCCAGTACTTC
TRBV25-1	13	TRBD1	few	TRBJ1-4	CASRGTGYEKLFF	TGTGCCAGCCGAGGGACAGGCTATGAAAAACTGTTTTTT
TRBV4-1	16	.	.	TRBJ2-1	CASSPGGVSSYNEQFF	TGCGCCAGCAGCCCCGGAGGGGTAAGCTCCTACAATGAGCAGTTCTTC
TRBV4-1	20	TRBD1	.	TRBJ2-7	CASSPKPPGIQGAANYEQYF	TGCGCCAGCAGCCCCAAACCACCAGGGATACAGGGGGCGGCTAACTACGAGCAGTACTTC
TRBV14	17	TRBD1	.	TRBJ2-7	CASSQDQTWDRVYEQYF	TGTGCCAGCAGCCAAGATCAAACTTGGGACAGGGTCTACGAGCAGTACTTC
TRBV29-1	12	.	.	TRBJ2-1	CSAAPYDNEQFF	TGCAGCGCTGCCCCCTACGACAATGAGCAGTTCTTC
TRBV5-4	17	TRBD2	.	TRBJ2-3	CASSRTSGSVRTDTQYF	TGTGCCAGCAGCAGGACTAGCGGAAGTGTAAGGACAGATACGCAGTATTTT
TRBV19	16	.	.	TRBJ1-3	CASSTSTRESGNTIYF	TGTGCCAGTAGTACCTCAACCAGGGAATCTGGAAACACCATATATTTT
TRBV5-3	14	.	.	TRBJ1-5	CARSLGQINQPQHF	TGTGCCAGAAGCTTGGGGCAGATAAATCAGCCCCAGCATTTT
TRBV27	15	TRBD2	once	TRBJ2-3	CATAQRLAGGNTQYF	TGTGCCACCGCGCAGCGGTTGGCCGGGGGGAATACGCAGTATTTT
TRBV9	16	TRBD2	.	TRBJ2-5	CASSAGLAGLVETQYF	TGTGCCAGCAGCGCCGGACTAGCGGGATTGGTCGAGACCCAGTACTTC
TRBV7-6	16	TRBD1	.	TRBJ1-4	CASSSRDRDLNEKLFF	TGTGCCAGCAGCTCGCGGGACAGGGACCTTAATGAAAAACTGTTTTTT
TRBV19	13	.	.	TRBJ2-2	CASSPDLPGELFF	TGTGCCAGTTCCCCGGACCTCCCCGGGGAGCTGTTTTTT
TRBV27	17	.	.	TRBJ1-3	CASRPRRDASSGNTIYF	TGTGCCAGCAGACCAAGGAGAGACGCAAGCTCTGGAAACACCATATATTTT
TRBV5-4	16	TRBD1	.	TRBJ1-2	CASSLVRGRADYGYTF	TGTGCCAGCAGCTTGGTGAGGGGGCGAGCCGACTATGGCTACACCTTC
TRBV14	15	TRBD2	once	TRBJ2-1	CAKRTTSGTVNEQFF	TGTGCCAAGAGGACGACTAGCGGGACTGTAAATGAGCAGTTCTTC
TRBV28	11	.	.	TRBJ2-5	CASSNEETQYF	TGTGCCAGCAGCAACGAAGAGACCCAGTACTTC
TRBV6-5	14	.	once	TRBJ2-3	CATAGRDGTDTQYF	TGTGCCACCGCGGGCAGGGATGGGACAGATACGCAGTATTTT
TRBV11-3	14	TRBD1	.	TRBJ2-3	CASSPHRGTDTQYF	TGTGCCAGCAGCCCACACAGGGGTACAGATACGCAGTATTTT
TRBV28	14	.	once	TRBJ1-5	CASSEEYSNQPQHF	TGTGCCAGCAGTGAGGAGTATAGCAATCAGCCCCAGCATTTT
TRBV19	15	.	.	TRBJ2-2	CASSMGHGGTGELFF	TGTGCCAGTAGTATGGGGCATGGGGGGACCGGGGAGCTGTTTTTT
TRBV7-3	17	TRBD2	.	TRBJ2-3	CASSLMSRGRGTDTQYF	TGTGCCAGCAGCTTAATGAGTCGCGGGAGGGGCACAGATACGCAGTATTTT
TRBV7-6	16	TRBD2	.	TRBJ2-7	CASSLSSSGRLGEQYF	TGTGCCAGCAGCTTATCTTCTAGCGGGAGGCTCGGAGAGCAGTACTTC
TRBV7-9	15	.	.	TRBJ2-7	CASSLGQGVGDEQYF	TGTGCCAGCAGCTTAGGTCAGGGTGTTGGCGACGAGCAGTACTTC